The T cell receptor (beta chain) under discussion was sequenced for a study of blood T cell dynamics during melanoma immunotherapy. The count of this clone is one. Looked up from germline, CDR1 is SGHVS and CDR2 is FNYEAQ. The length of the CDR3 is 16 residues. Trimming removed 5 bases from V and 4 bases from J; junction bases left unmatched: 5. TCRdb's copy holds only in-frame clones and misses some; the assay was immunoSEQ multiplex PCR. Of nearly 450 clones in the sample, roughly 80% were seen once. Time point described: week 3, after first cycle of checkpoint inhibitor. Specimen: central memory CD8+ T cells from blood, collected from a patient treated with checkpoint blockade. This TCR came from a human donor with melanoma. V gene TRBV7-6 combines with J gene TRBJ2-2; TRBD1 agrees at 12 bases. This CDR3 reads CASSGTGGKGTGELFF. The CDR3 region has the DNA TGTGCCAGCAGCGGGACAGGGGGCAAGGGCACCGGGGAGCTGTTTTTT.